These 19 T cell receptor beta chains were all obtained from the same sample, sequenced in a study of monozygotic twins with inflammatory bowel disease. TCRdb reanalyzed the 5' RACE reads and collapses them to one entry per CDR3 protein, without DNA. The table lists approximately 400,000 distinct CDR3 sequences. Sequenced input: blood. All receptors derive from a human donor with ulcerative colitis or Crohn's disease, or a healthy co-twin of an affected twin (not recorded which).

This sequence joins TRBV7-9 and TRBJ1-1. The length of the CDR3 is 12 residues. The germline V gene has CDR1 SEHNR and CDR2 FQNEAQ (reference sequence). CDR3 amino acids: CASSDGRIEAFF.

J is TRBJ2-7 and V is TRBV6-5; TCRdb's D call, TRBD1, is unchecked because there is no DNA. The CDR3 totals 15 residues. CDR1 is MNHEY and CDR2 is SVGAGI in the germline V gene. The CDR3 reads CASSYGGTQISEQYF.

The rearrangement uses TRBV20-1 and TRBJ2-1. The CDR3 is 13 amino acids. Per the germline V gene, CDR1 is DFQATT and CDR2 is SNEGSKA (reference sequence). The CDR3 loop is CSAQQGFENEQFF.

V usage is TRBV6-1 and J usage is TRBJ1-2. Germline CDR1 MNHNS, CDR2 SASEGT. This CDR3 spans 15 amino acids. CDR3 in amino acids: CASSEGTAWTDGYTF.

This chain connects TRBV15 to TRBJ2-1; checking the TCRdb D call of TRBD2 is not possible without DNA. This CDR3 comprises 13 residues. Germline V CDR1 and CDR2: LNHNV, YYDKDF (reference sequence). CDR3 region: CATTGTSGNEQFF.

The gene calls are TRBV25-1 and TRBJ1-3. Germline V gives CDR1 MGHDK, CDR2 SYGVNS. The CDR3 is made up of 15 amino acids. The CDR3 loop is CASSESRISGNTIYF.

The genes are TRBV18 and TRBJ2-2; without DNA, the TCRdb call of TRBD1 cannot be checked. Germline V lookup: CDR1 KGHSH, CDR2 LQKENI. CDR3 size: 16 residues. This chain's CDR3 is CASSPPGGPETGELFF.

The chain uses TRBV20-1 and TRBJ1-1. CDR3 size: 18 residues. Germline CDR1 and CDR2: DFQATT and SNEGSKA (reference sequence). The CDR3 loop is CSASPSSQGTSLNTEAFF.

This chain links TRBV29-1 with TRBJ1-1; TCRdb calls TRBD1, which cannot be checked without DNA. The CDR3 runs to 12 residues. Germline V gene lookup returns CDR1 SQVTM and CDR2 ANQGSEA. CDR3 protein: CSAADSNTEAFF. The full variable domain, completed using reference TRBV29-1 and TRBJ1-1, is SAVISQKPSRDICQRGTSLTIQCQVDSQVTMMFWYRQQPGQSLTLIATANQGSEATYESGFVIDKFPISRPNLTFSTLTVSNMSPEDSSIYLCSAADSNTEAFFGQGTRLTVV.

This chain joins TRBV14 and TRBJ1-2; the D call from TCRdb, TRBD1, cannot be confirmed without DNA. This CDR3 comprises 15 residues. Germline V lookup: CDR1 SGHDN, CDR2 FVKESK. CDR3 in amino acids: CASSLNMGVPDGYTF.

The chain employs TRBV7-2 and TRBJ2-2; TCRdb gives TRBD1 as the D gene, but with no DNA this cannot be confirmed. Germline V gives CDR1 SGHTA, CDR2 FQGNSA. There are 17 residues in the CDR3. This CDR3 reads CASSPPGEPEITGELFF.

The chain uses TRBV20-1 and TRBJ1-1. The CDR3 is made up of 12 amino acids. Germline-derived CDR1 and CDR2 are DFQATT and SNEGSKA (reference sequence). The CDR3 loop reads CSTPLGTAEAFF.

This chain joins TRBV29-1 and TRBJ2-7; the TCRdb call, TRBD2, lacks DNA for checking. CDR1 and CDR2 from the germline V gene are SQVTM and ANQGSEA. This CDR3 has 22 residues. The CDR3 is CSVDYFRKEVTSGGRKTYEQYF.

The rearrangement uses TRBV6-6 and TRBJ2-5. The CDR3 length is 12 residues. Looked up from germline, CDR1 is MNHNY and CDR2 is SVGAGI (reference sequence). The chain's CDR3 is CASSYGAETQYF.

The gene calls are TRBV5-1 and TRBJ2-1. Germline-derived CDR1 and CDR2 are SGHRS and YFSETQ. This CDR3 region has 13 residues. This CDR3 reads CASTGSSYNEQFF.

The chain couples TRBV7-6 to TRBJ1-2; TCRdb's D call, TRBD1, is unchecked because there is no DNA. The germline V gene encodes CDR1 SGHVS and CDR2 FNYEAQ. This CDR3 has 15 residues. The CDR3: CASSPSPGTRGGYTF.

The V gene is TRBV28, the J gene TRBJ2-3; TCRdb's D gene call, TRBD1, goes unchecked for lack of DNA. Germline assignment: CDR1 MDHEN and CDR2 SYDVKM. CDR3 size: 17 residues. The CDR3 sequence is CASSPPSRRSNTDTQYF. Full variable domain (rest looked up from reference TRBV28 and TRBJ2-3): DVKVTQSSRYLVKRTGEKVFLECVQDMDHENMFWYRQDPGLGLRLIYFSYDVKMKEKGDIPEGYSVSREKKERFSLILESASTNQTSMYLCASSPPSRRSNTDTQYFGPGTRLTVL.

V gene TRBV7-9 combines with J gene TRBJ2-7; checking the TCRdb D call of TRBD1 is not possible without DNA. Germline values: CDR1 SEHNR, CDR2 FQNEAQ (reference sequence). The CDR3 extends over 14 amino acids. The CDR3 spells CASSPPPGVYEQYF.

The chain is built from TRBV5-6 and TRBJ2-3; the D call from TCRdb, TRBD1, cannot be confirmed without DNA. The CDR3 runs 16 residues. Germline-derived CDR1 and CDR2 are SGHDT and YYEEEE. The CDR3 loop reads CASSLERTPSTDTQYF.